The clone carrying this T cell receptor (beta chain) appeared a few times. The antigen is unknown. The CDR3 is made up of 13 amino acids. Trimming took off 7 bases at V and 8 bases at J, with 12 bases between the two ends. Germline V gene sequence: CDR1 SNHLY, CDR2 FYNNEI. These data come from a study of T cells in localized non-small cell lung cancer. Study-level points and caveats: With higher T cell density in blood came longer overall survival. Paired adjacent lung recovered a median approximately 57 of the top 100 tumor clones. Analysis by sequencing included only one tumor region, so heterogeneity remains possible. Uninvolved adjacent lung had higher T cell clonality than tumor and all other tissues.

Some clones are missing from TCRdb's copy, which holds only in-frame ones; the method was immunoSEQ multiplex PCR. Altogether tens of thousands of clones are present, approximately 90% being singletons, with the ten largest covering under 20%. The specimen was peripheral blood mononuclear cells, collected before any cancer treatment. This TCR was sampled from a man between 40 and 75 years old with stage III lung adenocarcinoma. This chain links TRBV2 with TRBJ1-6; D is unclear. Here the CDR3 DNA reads TGTGCCAGCAAAAGGGTGGTCGATTCACCCCTCCACTTT. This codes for CASKRVVDSPLHF.